The TCR beta chain described here comes from a study of T cell clonotyping in hematopoietic cell transplantation. Overall study context: Cytoreduction preceded collection of pretransplant recipient samples.

The germline V gene encodes CDR1 SEHNR and CDR2 FQNEAQ (reference sequence). The V end lost 5 bases, the J end lost 4 bases, and 9 bases lay between the germline ends. This CDR3 comprises 12 residues. As concerns this clone: Its antigen is currently unknown.

Findings and limits, study-wide: After transplant, recipient diversity fell while pathologically expanded clonotypes grew through day 180.

Assay: immunoSEQ multiplex PCR; the TCRdb copy retains only in-frame clones and omits some. The repertoire holds 20,000 to 25,000 clones, with roughly 90% as singletons. Regarding time point: recipient sample about 28 days before transplant, after cytoreduction. Recipient blood drawn about 28 days pretransplant and days 30, 100, 180 after. V usage is TRBV7-9 and J usage is TRBJ2-7; unclear D gene. The TCR originated in a young man with biphenotypic leukemia. Some clones in this sample may be carry-over from other donors' samples. Sequenced material: peripheral blood mononuclear cells, taken before stem cell transplant. This CDR3 reads CASSPDGYEQYF. CDR3 DNA sequence: TGTGCCAGCAGCCCGGATGGTTACGAGCAGTACTTC. Supplemented by reference TRBV7-9 and TRBJ2-7, the full variable domain reads DTGVSQNPRHKITKRGQNVTFRCDPISEHNRLYWYRQTLGQGPEFLTYFQNEAQLEKSRLLSDRFSAERPKGSFSTLEIQRTEQGDSAMYLCASSPDGYEQYFGPGTRLTVT.